This T cell receptor (beta chain) was observed in a study of T cell responses to AZD1222 COVID-19 vaccine. General observations from the study: Of the AZD1222 recipients, only 5 or 6 were seropositive at baseline. Donor demographics were predominantly white British with a female majority; clonal diversity may be underestimated. Repertoire samples came only from after the peak T cell response.

Looked up from germline, CDR1 is LGHDT and CDR2 is YNNKEL (reference sequence). Trimming removed 4 bases from V and 3 bases from J, with 9 bases in between. This CDR3 region has 14 residues. Repertoires were generated with immunoSEQ multiplex PCR, while TCRdb's copy carries only in-frame clones and drops some. The sample has some 150,000 clones; 85% to 95% are singletons. With regard to this clone: Its antigen is unidentified.

The clonotype comes from an adult in good health. The sequencing used peripheral blood, collected on day 0 of AZD1222 vaccination. This sequence joins TRBV3-1 (or the pseudogene TRBV3-2) and TRBJ2-2; unclear D gene. The CDR3 is CASSLGSYTGELFF. The DNA for the CDR3 is TGTGCCAGCAGCCTCGGGTCCTACACCGGGGAGCTGTTTTTT.